These 25 T cell receptor beta chains originate from one sample sequenced in a study of shared clonotypes between healthy human individuals. Sequencing was performed with immunoSEQ multiplex PCR; in TCRdb, only in-frame clones are kept and a portion is missing. Altogether 2 million to 3 million clones are present, 90% to 95% being singletons, with the ten largest covering around 0.15%. The material sequenced was naive CD4+ T cells sorted from blood. Indicated subset: CD45RA+ positively selected. The receptor source for this set is a man aged 18 to 29 in good health.

The rearrangement uses TRBV23-1 and TRBJ1-6; D possibly corresponds to TRBD1 (5 bases). TRBV23-1 has ORF status, its function being uncertain. The CDR3 is made up of 16 amino acids. Trimming cost V 0 bases and J 10 bases, with 16 bases left between them. DNA of the CDR3: TGCGCCAGCAGTCAATCGAAACCCAGGGTCGTCTCACCCCTCCACTTT. This translates into CASSQSKPRVVSPLHF.

The V and J genes are TRBV5-1 and TRBJ1-1; D ambiguous. CDR1 SGHRS and CDR2 YFSETQ come from the germline V gene. The V end was cut by 1 base, the J end by 4 bases, with 11 bases between. The CDR3 spans 14 residues. The CDR3 protein is CASSLYAEGTEAFF. The CDR3 DNA reads TGCGCCAGCAGCTTGTACGCCGAGGGCACTGAAGCTTTCTTT.

J is TRBJ2-5 and V is TRBV5-4, with D possibly matching TRBD2 (6 bases). Deletions cut 0 bases from V and 5 bases from J, with 14 bases between. Germline V CDR1 and CDR2: SGHNT, YYREEE (reference sequence). CDR3 length: 15 residues. CDR3 nucleotide sequence: TGTGCCAGCAGCTTGGTGGGCGGGGTGATCGAGACCCAGTACTTC. It is translated as CASSLVGGVIETQYF.

The V call is TRBV7-2, the J call TRBJ1-1, with D possibly matching TRBD1 (5 bases). The germline V gene encodes CDR1 SGHTA and CDR2 FQGNSA. Trimming removed 6 bases at V and 6 bases at J, with 14 bases between. This CDR3 spans 13 amino acids. CDR3: CASSPGMGAEAFF. The CDR3 coding sequence is TGTGCCAGCAGTCCCGGTATGGGGGCTGAAGCTTTCTTT.

This rearrangement joins TRBV27 to TRBJ1-3; no clear D gene. The CDR3 has 16 amino acids. Trimming removed 6 bases at V and 0 bases at J, with 15 bases between. In germline, CDR1 is MNHEY, CDR2 SMNVEV (reference sequence). The CDR3 bases are TGTGCCAGCAGCCGAACCGCCGATCTCTCTGGAAACACCATATATTTT. Protein: CASSRTADLSGNTIYF.

The J gene is TRBJ1-4, the V gene TRBV6-6; TRBD1 matches 8 bases. Looked up from germline, CDR1 is MNHNY and CDR2 is SVGAGI (reference sequence). The J segment lost 16 bases and the V segment lost 8 bases, leaving 9 bases of the junction unmatched. There are 11 residues in the CDR3. Written as DNA, the CDR3 is TGTGCCAGCCGAGAGGGACAGGTGGAGTTTTTT. It yields the protein CASREGQVEFF.

CDR3 DNA: TGCGCCAGCAGCCCCTCCCCCGGGAACACTGAAGCTTTCTTT. Translating gives CASSPSPGNTEAFF. The chain uses TRBV5-1 and TRBJ1-1; D gene ambiguous. V lost 4 bases and J lost 1, with 11 bases in between. The length of the CDR3 is 14 residues. Germline V CDR1 and CDR2: SGHRS, YFSETQ.

This rearrangement joins TRBV21-1 to TRBJ1-4. TRBV21-1 corresponds to a pseudogene. There are 9 residues in the CDR3. The CDR3: CASTYCPFF. In DNA form, the CDR3 reads TGTGCCAGCACCTATTGCCCGTTTTTT.

The chain combines TRBV21-1 with TRBJ2-7; the DNA was not compared with TRBD2, the D call given in the table. TRBV21-1 is flagged as a pseudogene. This CDR3 is 14 amino acids long. This CDR3 reads CASSLGGHRHEQYF. CDR3 DNA sequence: TGTGCCAGCAGCTTGGGGGGGCATCGTCACGAGCAGTACTTC.

This rearrangement joins TRBV29-1 to TRBJ2-5; 10 bases line up with TRBD2. Gene TRBJ2-7 matches the end of the DNA better, so the J call may be wrong. Germline V gene lookup returns CDR1 SQVTM and CDR2 ANQGSEA. The CDR3 sequence is 16 residues long. The CDR3 sequence is CSVGPLAGGLSYEQYF. The CDR3, as DNA: TGCAGCGTTGGTCCTTTAGCGGGAGGTCTATCGTACGAGCAGTACTTC.

This clone was recorded once. The J gene is TRBJ2-3, the V gene TRBV6-4; 12 nucleotides agree with TRBD2. The CDR3 loop spans 20 amino acids. Germline trimming cut 6 bases from V and 0 bases from J; bases unmatched to any gene: 16. CDR1 is MRHNA, CDR2 SNTAGT, per germline. CDR3 region: CASSPESTSGSQASTDTQYF. The CDR3 DNA sequence: TGTGCCAGCAGCCCTGAATCGACTAGCGGGAGCCAGGCTAGCACAGATACGCAGTATTTT.

A single count supports this clone. DNA of the CDR3: TGTGCCAGCAGCTTATGGGGACTAGCGGTCCTCTACGAGCAGTACTTC. Amino acid sequence: CASSLWGLAVLYEQYF. J is TRBJ2-7 and V is TRBV7-2; 11 positions agree with TRBD2. V shed 2 bases, J shed 3 bases, and the junction held 6 bases outside the gene matches. Germline CDR1 is SGHTA and CDR2 is FQGNSA. The CDR3 covers 16 residues.

The CDR3 nucleotides read TGTGCCAGCTCATCGGCCGGGACAGGGAGTCAGCCCCAGCATTTT. Protein: CASSSAGTGSQPQHF. V usage is TRBV18 and J usage is TRBJ1-5, with 9 bases aligning to TRBD1. The CDR3 consists of 15 residues. The germline V gene encodes CDR1 KGHSH and CDR2 LQKENI. V lost 5 bases to trimming and J lost 6 bases; unmatched junction nucleotides: 8.

J is TRBJ2-3 and V is TRBV7-2; TRBD2 aligns across 11 bases. The germline gives CDR1 SGHTA, CDR2 FQGNSA. The CDR3 is made up of 16 amino acids. V trimming: 5 bases; J trimming: 5 bases; junction bases outside the gene matches: 9. CDR3 sequence (DNA): TGTGCCAGCAGCCCAACTAGCGGGAGTATTGGAGATACGCAGTATTTT. Amino acid sequence: CASSPTSGSIGDTQYF.

The chain links TRBV7-2 to TRBJ1-2, with D possibly being TRBD1 (6 bases). Trimming stripped 5 bases from V and 2 bases from J, with 12 bases between. CDR3 size: 14 residues. Germline assignment: CDR1 SGHTA and CDR2 FQGNSA. The CDR3 sequence: CASSKGGSNYGYTF. The CDR3 DNA reads TGTGCCAGCAGCAAGGGGGGCAGCAACTATGGCTACACCTTC. Full variable domain (outside the CDR3, taken from reference TRBV7-2 and TRBJ1-2): GAGVSQSPSNKVTEKGKDVELRCDPISGHTALYWYRQSLGQGLEFLIYFQGNSAPDKSGLPSDRFSAERTGGSVSTLTIQRTQQEDSAVYLCASSKGGSNYGYTFGSGTRLTVV.

This clone came up once. The chain is built from TRBV2 and TRBJ2-5; a weak D match, TRBD1 (6 bases). The DNA end lines up better with TRBJ2-7; the J call may be wrong. The CDR3 runs to 12 residues. Germline V gene sequence: CDR1 SNHLY, CDR2 FYNNEI. In DNA, the CDR3 is TGTGCCAGCAGTGCCAGGGGAGACGAGCAGTACTTC. This translates into CASSARGDEQYF.

This chain uses TRBV6-5 with TRBJ2-7; 7 bases map to TRBD2. V dropped 5 bases and J dropped 6; count of bases not matched to a gene: 13. This CDR3 region has 15 residues. Germline CDR1 MNHEY, CDR2 SVGAGI. The CDR3 spells CASSRASGRAGEQYF. Written as DNA, the CDR3 is TGTGCCAGCAGTCGCGCTAGCGGTCGAGCGGGCGAGCAGTACTTC.

This clone appeared a single time. The chain links TRBV28 to TRBJ2-7, with TRBD2 matching over 7 bases. Germline values: CDR1 MDHEN, CDR2 SYDVKM. The length of the CDR3 is 18 residues. V gave up 5 bases and J gave up 3 bases; unmatched junction bases: 19. Here the CDR3 reads CASSAPPQGTTIRYEQYF. In DNA form, the CDR3 reads TGTGCCAGCAGTGCCCCCCCCCAAGGGACTACCATCCGCTACGAGCAGTACTTC.

In its sample, this clone was seen once. The gene calls are TRBV18 and TRBJ1-4; a possible D gene is TRBD1 (5 bases). This CDR3 comprises 14 residues. Looked up from germline, CDR1 is KGHSH and CDR2 is LQKENI. V was cut by 3 bases and J by 8 bases, with 13 bases left in between. The chain's CDR3 is CASSPPTGPEKLFF. CDR3 DNA: TGTGCCAGCTCACCCCCCACGGGGCCGGAAAAACTGTTTTTT. The full variable domain, in which reference TRBV18 and TRBJ1-4 provide the parts outside the CDR3, is NAGVMQNPRHLVRRRGQEARLRCSPMKGHSHVYWYRQLPEEGLKFMVYLQKENIIDESGMPKERFSAEFPKEGPSILRIQQVVRGDSAAYFCASSPPTGPEKLFFGSGTQLSVL.

The rearrangement uses TRBV29-1 and TRBJ2-1; D may correspond to TRBD1 or TRBD2 (5 bases each). This CDR3 spans 11 amino acids. Germline values: CDR1 SQVTM, CDR2 ANQGSEA. V lost 5 bases and J lost 9, with 11 bases in between. As DNA, the CDR3 is TGCAGCGTTATGAGGGGTTCTGAGCAGTTCTTC. It codes for CSVMRGSEQFF.

The chain links TRBV5-1 to TRBJ1-2, with 10 bases aligning to TRBD1. The V segment lost 1 base and the J segment 3 bases; nucleotides outside the gene matches: 3. The CDR3 contains 15 residues. The germline V gene encodes CDR1 SGHRS and CDR2 YFSETQ. The CDR3 bases are TGCGCCAGCAGCTTGAGACAGGGGGCTGACTATGGCTACACCTTC. Encoded protein: CASSLRQGADYGYTF.

The chain is built from TRBV7-2 and TRBJ2-7; 9 bases agree with TRBD2. Trimming removed 2 bases from V and 2 bases from J; junction bases left unmatched: 7. Germline CDR1 is SGHTA and CDR2 is FQGNSA. The CDR3 contains 16 residues. CDR3 amino acids: CASSLISGSVPYEQYF. Here the CDR3 DNA reads TGTGCCAGCAGCTTAATTAGCGGGAGCGTCCCCTACGAGCAGTACTTC. Using reference TRBV7-2 and TRBJ2-7 for the parts outside the CDR3, the full variable domain is GAGVSQSPSNKVTEKGKDVELRCDPISGHTALYWYRQSLGQGLEFLIYFQGNSAPDKSGLPSDRFSAERTGGSVSTLTIQRTQQEDSAVYLCASSLISGSVPYEQYFGPGTRLTVT.

With regard to this clone: The germline gene is not matched at one end of the junction; a read error may be the cause. The CDR3 loop reads CASSLVGGNSEAFF. As DNA, the CDR3 is TGCGCCAGCAGCTTGGTCGGGGGGAACTCTGAAGCTTTCTTT. The chain recombines TRBV5-1 with TRBJ1-1, with a weak D call TRBD1 (5 bases). This CDR3 is built from 14 residues. Germline CDR1 and CDR2: SGHRS and YFSETQ.

The chain has TRBV4-1 and TRBJ2-7; no clear D gene. Per germline, CDR1 MGHRA and CDR2 YSYEKL. This CDR3 is 16 amino acids long. V dropped 4 bases and J dropped 3 bases, with 19 bases sitting between them. The CDR3 here is CASSPPSWRDNYEQYF. The CDR3 DNA follows: TGCGCCAGCAGCCCCCCATCCTGGCGTGACAACTACGAGCAGTACTTC.

The genes are TRBV6-5 and TRBJ2-1, with D possibly being TRBD2 (7 bases). CDR1 and CDR2 from the germline V gene are MNHEY and SVGAGI. V was trimmed by 2 bases and J by 6 bases, leaving 14 bases between them. The CDR3 spans 15 residues. CDR3 in DNA: TGTGCCAGCAGTTACGAGGGGGGGGTAGGCAATGAGCAGTTCTTC. This gives the protein CASSYEGGVGNEQFF.